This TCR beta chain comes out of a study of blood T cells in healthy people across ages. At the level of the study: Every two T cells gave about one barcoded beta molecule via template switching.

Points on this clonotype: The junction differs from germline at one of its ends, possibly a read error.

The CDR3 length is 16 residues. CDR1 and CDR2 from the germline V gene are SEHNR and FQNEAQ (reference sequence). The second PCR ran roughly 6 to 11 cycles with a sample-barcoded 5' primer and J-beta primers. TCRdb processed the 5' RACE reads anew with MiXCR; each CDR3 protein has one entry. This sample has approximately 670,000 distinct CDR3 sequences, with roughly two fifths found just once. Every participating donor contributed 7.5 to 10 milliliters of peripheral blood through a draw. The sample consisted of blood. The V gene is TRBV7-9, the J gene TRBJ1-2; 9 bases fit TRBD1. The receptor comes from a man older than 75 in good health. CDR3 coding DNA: TGTGCCACCAGCCAGAGGGGACAGGGTTGGGACTATGGCTACACCTTC. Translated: CATSQRGQGWDYGYTF.